This TCR beta chain was sequenced for a study of blood T cell repertoires in COVID-19. Overall study context: Italy, Spain and the United States were the sources of the convalescent and acute COVID-19 samples. PBMCs, B-cell-depleted T cells, or T cells were the source of the cDNA or gDNA that made up the material.

The length of the CDR3 is 15 residues. Trimming removed 3 bases from V and 0 bases from J; junction bases left unmatched: 4. Germline V CDR1 and CDR2: SGHNT, YYREEE (reference sequence). Authors' methods: Amplification of reference gene primers provided the estimated nucleated cell counts. Clones were sequenced by immunoSEQ multiplex PCR, and TCRdb holds only the in-frame ones, with some missing. The V and J calls and clone size are taken from that table; D and trimming were inferred from the DNA. The table lists 8,000 to 9,500 clones, around 88% of them singletons, with 6% to 9% in the top ten. The TCR was taken from a human donor with active COVID-19. The donor label of this sample is uncertain. The specimen sequenced was peripheral blood. The chain uses TRBV5-4 and TRBJ2-3; 7 nucleotides match TRBD2. CDR3 residues: CASSYGGTSTDTQYF. The CDR3 DNA follows: TGTGCCAGCAGCTACGGGGGGACTAGCACAGATACGCAGTATTTT.